The T cell receptor beta chain under discussion was sequenced for a study of T-cell memory formation after mild COVID-19. From 5'RACE with constant-segment primers came TCR alpha and TCR beta cDNA libraries that carried sample barcodes and UMIs. TCRdb analysed the 5' RACE reads with MiXCR anew, one entry per CDR3 protein. The table includes around 420,000 distinct CDR3 sequences, approximately 24% detected once. Notes on the study in general: In second-wave clones peaking day 37, SARS-CoV-2 specificity remained unconfirmed. Memory from before infection featured some responding clones, which suggests cross-reactive memory joined.

This CDR3 comprises 12 residues. J was trimmed by 6 bases and V by 7 bases; bases with no gene match: 5. This clonotype showed up just a few times. Its antigen is unknown. The receptor was isolated from an adult woman who had mild COVID-19 (a few samples of this study predate the infection). Cell type and time point are not known. This chain joins TRBV12-3 or TRBV12-4 and TRBJ1-1; TRBD1 aligns across 7 bases. Material: PBMCs or a T cell subset sorted from them (not recorded which). CDR3 loop: CASTAGGPEAFF. The CDR3 DNA reads TGTGCCAGCACGGCAGGGGGGCCTGAAGCTTTCTTT.